This T cell receptor (beta chain) was obtained from a study of shared clonotypes between healthy human individuals. Study background: The plates for each donor numbered three CD4 naive, three CD4 memory, two CD8 naive and one CD8 memory.

Sequenced by immunoSEQ multiplex PCR; TCRdb stores in-frame clones only, minus some. The repertoire includes about 690,000 clones, about 92% of them detected once, and 34% sits in the top ten. V lost 1 base, J lost 2 bases, and 9 bases lay in between. Germline assignment: CDR1 SGHVS and CDR2 FQNEAQ. This CDR3 comprises 15 residues. Whole-study results and caveats: Non-shared clonotypes showed lower generation probabilities than clonotypes common to all four donors. A few donors showed sharing of approximately 5% of naive CD4 clonotypes.

This clone was observed once. The antigen remains undetermined. The genes are TRBV7-8 and TRBJ2-1; no definite D call. Sequencing used memory CD8+ T cells from PBMCs. The subset denotes: CD45RO+ cells pooled with CCR7-negative TemRA cells. The clonotype comes from a man younger than 35 in good health. Some clones in this sample may be carry-over from other donors' samples. The CDR3 nucleotides are TGTGCCAGCAGCTTAGTAGCCGCCGCCTACAATGAGCAGTTCTTC. Translated, it gives CASSLVAAAYNEQFF.